Listed below are T cell receptor beta chains from one sample, sequenced in a study of T-cell reconstitution after alpha-beta-depleted transplantation in children. One entry per CDR3 protein, called by TCRdb with MiXCR from the PCR reads. The sample contains 800,000 to 1,000,000 distinct CDR3 sequences, about 29% of which appear only once. This sample comprised PBMCs, mostly from graft donor cells, obtained 360 days after TCRalphabeta/CD19-depleted stem cell transplant. Every receptor here comes from a boy in the first two years of life who had a stem cell transplant for SCID, so the T cells may come from the graft donor. Both conserved end residues are part of each CDR3. The order of the fields is J gene, clone size, D gene, V gene, CDR3 protein, CDR3 DNA. D genes are given only for firm matches. The size field is filled for only some rows; it gives once, few, many or a size class.

TRBJ2-1	-	TRBD2	TRBV5-1	CASTVAGVGEQFF	TGCGCCAGCACCGTAGCGGGGGTGGGTGAGCAGTTCTTC
TRBJ2-1	-	-	TRBV19	CASSIMPQRALYNEQFF	TGTGCCAGTAGTATAATGCCCCAGCGGGCCCTTTACAATGAGCAGTTCTTC
TRBJ2-7	few	TRBD2	TRBV6-2/TRBV6-3	CASSYSRKTSGGYEQYF	TGTGCCAGCAGTTACTCCAGGAAGACTAGCGGGGGGTACGAGCAGTACTTC
TRBJ2-3	-	-	TRBV7-2	CASSLARARTDTQYF	TGTGCCAGCAGCTTAGCGAGGGCGCGAACAGATACGCAGTATTTT
TRBJ2-3	once	TRBD2	TRBV20-1	CSARVAGITDTQYF	TGCAGTGCTAGGGTAGCGGGGATCACAGATACGCAGTATTTT
TRBJ2-1	-	-	TRBV12-3/TRBV12-4	CASRRASPPYNEQFF	TGTGCCAGCAGGCGAGCGTCCCCCCCTTACAATGAGCAGTTCTTC
TRBJ1-1	few	-	TRBV12-3/TRBV12-4	CASSLVPWQSSMNTEAFF	TGTGCCAGCAGTTTAGTCCCCTGGCAGTCCAGCATGAACACTGAAGCTTTCTTT
TRBJ2-1	-	-	TRBV7-2	CASSLDGGWSSYNEQFF	TGTGCCAGCAGCCTCGACGGGGGCTGGAGCTCCTACAATGAGCAGTTCTTC
TRBJ2-1	-	-	TRBV6-2/TRBV6-3	CASRTDLVVSPDEQFF	TGTGCCAGCAGAACGGATCTAGTGGTCTCTCCTGATGAGCAGTTCTTC
TRBJ2-1	once	-	TRBV5-1	CASSTSPGRQGNEQFF	TGCGCCAGCAGCACCTCCCCGGGACGTCAAGGGAATGAGCAGTTCTTC
TRBJ2-3	-	TRBD1	TRBV19	CASTRFPGQGTDTQYF	TGTGCCAGTACCCGATTCCCGGGACAGGGCACAGATACGCAGTATTTT
TRBJ2-3	-	-	TRBV27	CASSPSDQGTDTQYF	TGTGCCAGCAGTCCGTCGGACCAGGGCACAGATACGCAGTATTTT
TRBJ2-3	few	TRBD2	TRBV10-2	CASSESGSGGAADTQYF	TGCGCCAGCAGTGAGTCGGGGAGCGGGGGGGCCGCAGATACGCAGTATTTT
TRBJ2-5	-	-	TRBV10-2	CASSESEGLRTTQYF	TGCGCCAGCAGTGAGTCGGAGGGATTGCGGACGACCCAGTACTTC
TRBJ2-1	few	-	TRBV20-1	CSASRRRQATFYNEQFF	TGCAGTGCTAGCAGAAGAAGACAGGCAACTTTTTACAATGAGCAGTTCTTC
TRBJ2-7	-	-	TRBV5-1	CASSLRERGSYEQYF	TGCGCCAGCAGCTTGAGGGAGAGGGGCTCCTACGAGCAGTACTTC
TRBJ2-1	-	TRBD2	TRBV27	CASSLPNLAGVGNEQFF	TGTGCCAGCAGTTTACCGAACCTAGCGGGGGTTGGAAATGAGCAGTTCTTC
TRBJ2-3	-	-	TRBV4-3	CASSQGRASSTDTQYF	TGCGCCAGCAGCCAAGGGAGAGCGTCGAGCACAGATACGCAGTATTTT
TRBJ2-2	-	-	TRBV6-1	CASSPPGTYGMSGELFF	TGTGCCAGCAGCCCTCCCGGGACCTACGGGATGTCCGGGGAGCTGTTTTTT
TRBJ2-3	many	-	TRBV21-1	CASIRTDTQYF	TGTGCCAGTATACGTACAGATACGCAGTATTTT
TRBJ1-6	-	TRBD1	TRBV6-5	CASSYSGGQLNSPLHF	TGTGCCAGCAGTTACTCGGGGGGACAGCTTAATTCACCCCTCCACTTT
TRBJ2-7	-	-	TRBV29-1	CSVGGHSTYEQYF	TGCAGCGTCGGGGGACACTCAACCTACGAGCAGTACTTC
TRBJ2-2	-	-	TRBV7-9	CASSRIFDIRELFF	TGTGCCAGCAGCCGTATATTCGATATCCGGGAGCTGTTTTTT
TRBJ2-2	-	-	TRBV5-1	CASSEHREGDTGELFF	TGCGCCAGCAGCGAGCACAGGGAAGGGGACACCGGGGAGCTGTTTTTT
TRBJ1-3	few	TRBD1	TRBV6-2/TRBV6-3	CASSYVPFRDRALRSGNTIYF	TGTGCCAGCAGTTACGTACCCTTTCGAGACAGGGCACTTCGCTCTGGAAACACCATATATTTT
TRBJ1-5	few	TRBD1	TRBV2	CASMHRGGGEPQHF	TGTGCCAGCATGCACAGGGGGGGCGGGGAGCCCCAGCATTTT
TRBJ2-1	-	-	TRBV4-1	CASSHGSGRSNEQFF	TGCGCCAGCAGCCACGGGTCGGGGCGTAGCAATGAGCAGTTCTTC
TRBJ2-1	-	-	TRBV5-1	CASSLADLDEQFF	TGCGCCAGCAGCTTGGCTGATTTGGATGAGCAGTTCTTC
TRBJ2-1	many	TRBD1	TRBV28	CASSQGQVYNEQFF	TGTGCCAGCAGCCAGGGACAGGTATACAATGAGCAGTTCTTC
TRBJ2-5	few	-	TRBV12-3/TRBV12-4	CASSLVVGPLRETQYF	TGTGCCAGCAGTTTAGTTGTGGGCCCGTTGCGGGAGACCCAGTACTTC
TRBJ2-1	many	TRBD2	TRBV12-3/TRBV12-4	CATPGTSGYNEQFF	TGTGCCACCCCCGGGACTAGCGGCTACAATGAGCAGTTCTTC
TRBJ2-1	-	-	TRBV29-1	CSVARGPYYNEQFF	TGCAGCGTTGCGAGGGGCCCCTACTACAATGAGCAGTTCTTC
TRBJ1-1	-	-	TRBV4-3	CASSQDVGRPFKVEAFF	TGCGCCAGCAGCCAAGATGTGGGCCGCCCATTTAAGGTTGAAGCTTTCTTT
TRBJ2-7	-	TRBD2	TRBV6-5	CASSYVASGAYEQYF	TGTGCCAGCAGTTACGTGGCTAGCGGTGCCTACGAGCAGTACTTC
TRBJ1-1	few	TRBD1	TRBV10-3	CAISGVPGQSNTEAFF	TGTGCCATCAGTGGAGTACCGGGACAGTCGAACACTGAAGCTTTCTTT
TRBJ2-7	-	-	TRBV20-1	CSARKGGLGYEQYF	TGCAGTGCTAGAAAGGGGGGCCTCGGCTACGAGCAGTACTTC
TRBJ2-1	few	-	TRBV20-1	CSATDRYNEQFF	TGCAGTGCTACTGACAGGTACAATGAGCAGTTCTTC
TRBJ2-1	-	TRBD2	TRBV7-2	CASSTLAGAPRNEQFF	TGTGCCAGCAGCACCCTAGCGGGGGCCCCTCGGAATGAGCAGTTCTTC
TRBJ2-7	few	TRBD1	TRBV18	CASSLGQVDYEQYF	TGTGCCAGCTCCCTGGGACAGGTCGACTACGAGCAGTACTTC
TRBJ2-1	many	TRBD2	TRBV29-1	CSVEGPSGGAPYNEQFF	TGCAGCGTTGAAGGCCCAAGCGGGGGGGCCCCCTACAATGAGCAGTTCTTC
TRBJ2-7	-	-	TRBV7-2	CASSLVSGVTYEQYF	TGTGCCAGCAGCTTAGTGTCGGGGGTTACCTACGAGCAGTACTTC
TRBJ2-3	-	TRBD1	TRBV5-4	CASSVRGIADTQYF	TGTGCCAGCAGCGTCAGGGGGATCGCAGATACGCAGTATTTT
TRBJ1-2	-	-	TRBV18	CASSPHPGSNYGYTF	TGTGCCAGCTCACCACATCCGGGCTCGAACTATGGCTACACCTTC
TRBJ2-7	few	-	TRBV5-1	CASSLAQSTFYEQYF	TGCGCCAGCAGCTTGGCCCAATCGACCTTCTACGAGCAGTACTTC
TRBJ2-1	-	-	TRBV10-2	CASSESTRQNAYNEQFF	TGCGCCAGCAGTGAGTCGACTCGTCAGAACGCCTACAATGAGCAGTTCTTC
TRBJ1-4	-	TRBD1	TRBV29-1	CSVPADRVGEKLFF	TGCAGCGTCCCCGCGGACAGGGTGGGTGAAAAACTGTTTTTT
TRBJ2-7	-	-	TRBV20-1	CSARVRARYEQYF	TGCAGTGCTAGAGTCCGAGCTCGCTACGAGCAGTACTTC
TRBJ2-7	many	TRBD1	TRBV10-3	CAISEVDRRRDF	TGTGCCATCAGTGAAGTGGACAGGCGCAGAGACTTC